Presented here are 15 T cell receptor beta chains from one specimen sequenced in a study of Graves' ophthalmopathy and Graves' hyperthyroidism (dated by TCRdb to 2016 to 2019). Sequencing instrument: Illumina HiSeq 2000. TCR beta CDR3 regions were amplified from RNA transcripts for repertoire sequencing. The first round of RT-PCR was done with HTBI primers and the Qiagen OneStep RT-PCR kit, and was followed by a second round of multiplex PCR, then size selection and purification. TCRdb trimmed public reads at Q25 via fastp, called clones via MiXCR and kept in-frame beta chains. Entries that share a CDR3 protein sequence are merged under the most common genes and DNA. The sample table contains 360,000 or so distinct CDR3 sequences; only one count was recorded for around 16% of them. 1.5% to 2% of the sample is taken by the ten largest. Input material: peripheral blood. The source of these receptors is a woman younger than 30 with Graves' ophthalmopathy. Donor details come from another sample of the same person, matched by shared clones.

This clonotype has ten or more counts. In DNA, the CDR3 is TGTGCCAGCAAGGCAGGGGACGCCTCCTTCTATGGCTACACCTTC. Encoded protein: CASKAGDASFYGYTF. This rearrangement joins TRBV27 to TRBJ1-2; TRBD1 is a possible D gene (6 bases). This CDR3 contains 15 residues. The germline gives CDR1 MNHEY, CDR2 SMNVEV (reference sequence). Trimming left V 7 bases short and J 4 bases short, with 19 bases between.

This clonotype was counted many times. This chain joins TRBV6-5 and TRBJ1-1; D not certain. There are 16 residues in the CDR3. Trimming removed 0 bases from V and 7 bases from J, with 18 bases in between. The germline gives CDR1 MNHEY, CDR2 SVGAGI. The CDR3 DNA sequence: TGTGCCAGCAGTTACTCGAGGAGGGCCGGAAAAGTTGAAGCTTTCTTT. It specifies CASSYSRRAGKVEAFF.

In this sample, this clonotype turned up many times. The J gene is TRBJ1-2, the V gene TRBV11-2, with a tentative D call TRBD1 (6 bases). The germline V gene has CDR1 SGHAT and CDR2 FQNNGV. The ends were cut back, 5 bases at V and 3 bases at J, with 13 bases in the middle. The CDR3 contains 14 residues. The CDR3 reads CASSLGQFYYGYTF. CDR3 bases: TGTGCCAGCAGCCTCGGACAGTTTTACTATGGCTACACCTTC.

This clonotype was seen at least ten times. The chain joins TRBV7-2 to TRBJ2-4; possible D gene TRBD2, 5 bases. The length of the CDR3 is 16 residues. Germline-derived CDR1 and CDR2 are SGHTA and FQGNSA. V shed 5 bases and J shed 5 bases, with 19 bases lying between them. CDR3 coding DNA: TGTGCCAGCAGCCGGGGTGGTATAGTATTAGAAAACATTCAGTACTTC. Translating it yields CASSRGGIVLENIQYF.

This chain connects TRBV20-1 to TRBJ1-5, with D uncertain. The CDR3 has 13 amino acids. With 4 bases removed from V and 4 bases from J, the gap between germline ends came to 11 bases. The V gene's germline CDR1 is DFQATT and CDR2 SNEGSKA (reference sequence). The CDR3 loop reads CSATRRANQPQHF. The CDR3 coding sequence is TGCAGTGCTACCAGACGGGCGAATCAGCCCCAGCATTTT.

This clonotype occurred many times. The chain couples TRBV6-5 to TRBJ1-5, with D possibly matching TRBD1 (5 bases). CDR3 length: 17 residues. V lost 2 bases and J 2 bases, leaving 16 bases between the germline ends. Germline V lookup: CDR1 MNHEY, CDR2 SVGAGI. CDR3 in amino acids: CASSYNSNDSGNQPQHF. The CDR3 coding sequence is TGTGCCAGCAGTTACAACTCCAATGACAGTGGCAATCAGCCCCAGCATTTT.

In this sample, this clonotype turned up many times. The chain couples TRBV7-9 to TRBJ1-1, with D unclear. Per germline, CDR1 SEHNR and CDR2 FQNEAQ (reference sequence). V was trimmed by 3 bases and J by 7 bases, leaving 9 bases between them. The CDR3 loop spans 12 amino acids. In nucleotides, the CDR3 is TGTGCCAGCAGCTTGTTTGTGGATGAAGCTTTCTTT. Encoded protein: CASSLFVDEAFF.

This clonotype came up many times. The chain combines TRBV7-6 with TRBJ1-2; no clear D. CDR3 length: 17 amino acids. V was shortened by 0 bases and J by 3 bases, with 17 bases between the two germline ends. The germline gives CDR1 SGHVS, CDR2 FNYEAQ. DNA of the CDR3: TGTGCCAGCAGCTTAGCGTCGTCTCACTGGAGGGACTATGGCTACACCTTC. Its translation is CASSLASSHWRDYGYTF.

The rearrangement joins TRBV6-1 to TRBJ2-2; 7 nucleotides align to TRBD1. Germline V gene lookup returns CDR1 MNHNS and CDR2 SASEGT. There are 15 residues in the CDR3. V gave up 6 bases and J gave up 1 base; unmatched junction bases: 5. The DNA for the CDR3 is TGTGCCAGCAGGTCGGGACAGCTGAACACCGGGGAGCTGTTTTTT. The encoded protein is CASRSGQLNTGELFF.

The genes are TRBV6-2 or TRBV6-3 and TRBJ2-5, with 12 bases matching TRBD2. CDR3 length: 16 residues. Germline-derived CDR1 and CDR2 are MNHEY and SVGEGT. The V segment lost 4 bases and the J segment 8 bases; nucleotides outside the gene matches: 11. The CDR3 is CASSSTTSGGPGTQYF. The DNA of the CDR3 is TGTGCCAGCAGTTCCACGACTAGCGGGGGACCGGGAACCCAGTACTTC.

This clonotype was picked up many times. The chain links TRBV7-2 to TRBJ2-5; a possible D gene is TRBD1 (5 bases). This CDR3 has 13 amino acids. Germline values: CDR1 SGHTA, CDR2 FQGNSA. The ends were cut back, 6 bases at V and 0 bases at J, with 8 bases in the middle. The CDR3 region is CASRWTNQETQYF. CDR3 nucleotides: TGTGCCAGCAGGTGGACAAACCAAGAGACCCAGTACTTC.

This clonotype has ten or more counts. V usage is TRBV7-9 and J usage is TRBJ1-2; no firm D call. V lost 1 base and J lost 1, with 7 bases in between. The CDR3 is made up of 14 amino acids. The germline gives CDR1 SEHNR, CDR2 FQNEAQ (reference sequence). Here the CDR3 DNA reads TGTGCCAGCAGCTTAGGGGTCGGTAACTATGGCTACACCTTC. Its protein is CASSLGVGNYGYTF.

At least ten counts were recorded for this clonotype. The CDR3 DNA reads TGTGCCAGCAGCTTAGAAAGAGTAGACGGAGGAGCCAAAAACATTCAGTACTTC. Its protein product is CASSLERVDGGAKNIQYF. The chain employs TRBV11-2 and TRBJ2-4; a weak D match, TRBD2 (5 bases). This CDR3 comprises 18 residues. The V end lost 0 bases, the J end lost 0 bases, and 15 bases lay between the germline ends. CDR1 SGHAT and CDR2 FQNNGV come from the germline V gene.

At least ten counts were recorded for this clonotype. CDR3 protein: CASSPLAGTSGRPYEQYF. DNA of the CDR3: TGCGCCAGCAGCCCACTCGCCGGGACTAGCGGGAGGCCCTACGAGCAGTACTTC. The chain couples TRBV4-1 to TRBJ2-7, with 15 bases fitting TRBD2. The CDR3 is made up of 18 amino acids. Germline V CDR1 and CDR2: MGHRA, YSYEKL. V gave up 4 bases and J gave up 2 bases; unmatched junction bases: 9.

The chain combines TRBV20-1 with TRBJ2-7; no reliable D call. V lost 0 bases to trimming and J lost 5 bases, with 8 bases between them. The CDR3 contains 12 residues. Germline V CDR1 and CDR2: DFQATT, SNEGSKA (reference sequence). The CDR3 reads CSAREDGNEQYF. The CDR3 DNA follows: TGCAGTGCTAGAGAAGACGGCAACGAGCAGTACTTC.